This T cell receptor (beta chain) was documented in a study of blood T cell repertoires in COVID-19. Background on the study: Samples of COVID-19 (acute and convalescent) were obtained from the United States, Italy and Spain. PBMCs, B-cell-depleted T cells, or T cells were the source of the cDNA or gDNA that made up the material.

Germline V gene lookup returns CDR1 SGHNT and CDR2 YENEEA. The CDR3 extends over 13 amino acids. V was shortened by 3 bases and J by 7 bases, with 10 bases between the two germline ends. In the original workflow: The authors estimated nucleated cell counts from reference gene primer amplification. The data were produced by immunoSEQ multiplex PCR, yet TCRdb's version contains in-frame clones alone and is incomplete. V and J calls and clone size are those listed in that table; D and trimming were worked out from the DNA. The sample lists 200,000 to 250,000 clones; about 91% were seen once. This receptor was identified in an older man with acute or convalescent COVID-19. The rearrangement links TRBV11-3 to TRBJ2-1; D might be TRBD2 (5 bases). The sample taken for sequencing was peripheral blood. The CDR3 coding sequence is TGTGCCAGCAGCTTGGACTCCGAAAATGAGCAGTTCTTC. Translated, it gives CASSLDSENEQFF.